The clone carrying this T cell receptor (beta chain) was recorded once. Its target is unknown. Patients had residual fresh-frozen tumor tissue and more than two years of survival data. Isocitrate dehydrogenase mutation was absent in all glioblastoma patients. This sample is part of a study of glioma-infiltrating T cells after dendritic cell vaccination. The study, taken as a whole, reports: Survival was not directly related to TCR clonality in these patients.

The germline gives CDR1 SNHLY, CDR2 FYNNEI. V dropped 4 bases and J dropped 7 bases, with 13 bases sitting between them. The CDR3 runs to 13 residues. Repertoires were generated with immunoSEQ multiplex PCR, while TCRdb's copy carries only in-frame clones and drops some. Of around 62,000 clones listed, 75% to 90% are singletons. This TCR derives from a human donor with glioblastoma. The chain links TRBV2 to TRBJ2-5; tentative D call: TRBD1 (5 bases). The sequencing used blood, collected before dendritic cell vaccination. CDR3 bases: TGTGCCAGCAGTGTTAGGGGTCAGGCGACCCAGTACTTC. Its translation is CASSVRGQATQYF.